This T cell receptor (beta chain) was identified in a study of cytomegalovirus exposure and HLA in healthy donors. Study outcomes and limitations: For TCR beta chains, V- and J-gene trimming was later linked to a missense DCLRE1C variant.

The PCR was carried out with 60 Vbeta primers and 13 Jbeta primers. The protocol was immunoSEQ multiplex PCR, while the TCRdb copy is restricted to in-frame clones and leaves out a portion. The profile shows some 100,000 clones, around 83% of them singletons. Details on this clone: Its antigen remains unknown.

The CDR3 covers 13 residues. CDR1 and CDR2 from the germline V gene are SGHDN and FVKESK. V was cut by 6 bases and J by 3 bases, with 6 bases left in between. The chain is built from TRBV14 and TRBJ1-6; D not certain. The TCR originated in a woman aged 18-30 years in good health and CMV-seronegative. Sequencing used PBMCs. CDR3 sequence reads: CASSTYYNSPLHF. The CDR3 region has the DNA TGTGCCAGCAGTACTTACTATAATTCACCCCTCCACTTT. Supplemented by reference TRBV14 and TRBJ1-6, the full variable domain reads EAGVTQFPSHSVIEKGQTVTLRCDPISGHDNLYWYRRVMGKEIKFLLHFVKESKQDESGMPNNRFLAERTGGTYSTLKVQPAELEDSGVYFCASSTYYNSPLHFGNGTRLTVT.